This entry describes one T cell receptor (beta chain). This specimen belongs to a study of blood T cell repertoires in COVID-19. Generated by immunoSEQ multiplex PCR, the TCRdb table keeps only in-frame clones and is missing some. The sample records roughly 160,000 clones, more than 85% being singletons. One Seattle source followed patients from active infection through their disease course. Source material: peripheral blood. This clonotype was obtained from a woman of 80 years or more with COVID-19, enrolled during active disease.

The CDR3 DNA follows: TGTGCCAGCAGCTTAGATGGGGGCTGGGAGCAGTACTTC. Translated, it gives CASSLDGGWEQYF. J is TRBJ2-7 and V is TRBV7-2; D possibly corresponds to TRBD1 (6 bases). This CDR3 comprises 13 residues. Germline V lookup: CDR1 SGHTA, CDR2 FQGNSA. Trimming stripped 1 base from V and 7 bases from J, with 11 bases between.